The present TCR beta chain was sequenced within a study of blood T cell repertoires in COVID-19. Study summary: Samples of COVID-19 (acute and convalescent) were obtained from the United States, Italy and Spain. T cells, B-cell-depleted T cells, or PBMCs provided the cDNA or gDNA that served as material.

This clone has a single count. Original methodology: Researchers report that nucleated cell counts were estimated from reference gene primer amplification. Libraries were prepared by immunoSEQ multiplex PCR; TCRdb keeps only in-frame clonotypes and omits some of them. Clonal size and the V and J genes are those of that table, whereas D and trimming came from the DNA. The table includes 230,000 or so clones, around 80% detected once. The origin of this receptor is a man aged 40-49 years with active or convalescent COVID-19. Sequenced material: peripheral blood.

The CDR3 is CASSPTIGQLNSPLHF. The CDR3 DNA follows: TGTGCCAGCAGCCCGACAATAGGACAACTAAATTCACCCCTCCACTTT. V usage is TRBV11-1 and J usage is TRBJ1-6; D perhaps matches TRBD1 (5 bases). CDR1 is SGHAT and CDR2 is FQDESV in the germline V gene (reference sequence). This CDR3 has 16 residues. V shed 5 bases and J shed 7 bases, with 18 bases lying between them.